This record covers a single TCR beta chain. This sample is part of a study of T cells in Graves' hyperthyroidism and ophthalmopathy. TCR beta CDR3 sequences were amplified from RNA transcripts. First-round RT-PCR with HTBI primers amplified the TCR CDR3 region. TCRdb used MiXCR to reprocess the multiplex PCR reads, holding one entry per CDR3 protein. The sample contains hundreds of thousands of distinct CDR3 sequences, 40% to 55% of which appear only once. This CDR3 has 16 residues. The J segment lost 3 bases and the V segment lost 2 bases, leaving 7 bases of the junction unmatched. CDR1 and CDR2 (germline): SGHRS, YFSETQ.

Sequencing input: peripheral blood or thyroid tissue (not recorded which). The clonotype originates from an adult man with Graves' disease, either hyperthyroidism or ophthalmopathy (not recorded which). The chain recombines TRBV5-1 with TRBJ2-5; 10 bases align to TRBD2. CDR3 DNA: TGCGCCAGCAGCTTCTCCTCGGGACTAGCGAAAGAGACCCAGTACTTC. Translation gives CASSFSSGLAKETQYF.